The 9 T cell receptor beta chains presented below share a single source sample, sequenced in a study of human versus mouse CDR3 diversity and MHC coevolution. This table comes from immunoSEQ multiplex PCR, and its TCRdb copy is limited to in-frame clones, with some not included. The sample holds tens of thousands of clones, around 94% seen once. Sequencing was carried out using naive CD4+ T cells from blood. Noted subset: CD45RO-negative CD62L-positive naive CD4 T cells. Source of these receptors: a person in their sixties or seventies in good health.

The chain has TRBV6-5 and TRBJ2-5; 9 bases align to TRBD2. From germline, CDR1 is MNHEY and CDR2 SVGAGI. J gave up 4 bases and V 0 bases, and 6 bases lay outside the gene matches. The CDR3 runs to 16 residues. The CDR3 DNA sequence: TGTGCCAGCAGTTACTCGAATGCGGGAGGGCCAGAGACCCAGTACTTC. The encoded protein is CASSYSNAGGPETQYF.

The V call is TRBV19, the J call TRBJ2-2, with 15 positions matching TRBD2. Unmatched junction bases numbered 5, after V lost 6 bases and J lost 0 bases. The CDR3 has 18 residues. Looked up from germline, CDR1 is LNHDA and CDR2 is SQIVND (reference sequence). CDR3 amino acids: CASRGLAGGGPNTGELFF. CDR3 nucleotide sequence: TGTGCCAGTAGGGGACTAGCGGGAGGCGGACCGAACACCGGGGAGCTGTTTTTT. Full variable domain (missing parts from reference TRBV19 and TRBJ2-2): DGGITQSPKYLFRKEGQNVTLSCEQNLNHDAMYWYRQDPGQGLRLIYYSQIVNDFQKGDIAEGYSVSREKKESFPLTVTSAQKNPTAFYLCASRGLAGGGPNTGELFFGEGSRLTVL.

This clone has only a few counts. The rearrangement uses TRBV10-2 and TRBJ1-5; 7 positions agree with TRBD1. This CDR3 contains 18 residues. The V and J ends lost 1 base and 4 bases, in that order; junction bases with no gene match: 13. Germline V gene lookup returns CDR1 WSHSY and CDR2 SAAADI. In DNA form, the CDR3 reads TGCGCCAGCAGTGAGTGGAGTTTCCAGGGGGGCCCTAATCAGCCCCAGCATTTT. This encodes CASSEWSFQGGPNQPQHF.

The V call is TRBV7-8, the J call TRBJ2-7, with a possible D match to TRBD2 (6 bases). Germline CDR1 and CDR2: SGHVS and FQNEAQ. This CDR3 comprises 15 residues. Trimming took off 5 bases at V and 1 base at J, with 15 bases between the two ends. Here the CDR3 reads CASSPQLLASYEQYF. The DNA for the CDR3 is TGTGCCAGCAGCCCGCAACTTCTAGCGTCCTACGAGCAGTACTTC.

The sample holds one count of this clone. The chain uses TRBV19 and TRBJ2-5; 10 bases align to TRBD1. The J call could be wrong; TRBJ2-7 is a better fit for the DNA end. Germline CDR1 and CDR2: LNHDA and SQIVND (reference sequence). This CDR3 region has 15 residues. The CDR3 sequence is CASSSPGTGAYEQYF. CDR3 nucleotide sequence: TGTGCCAGTAGTTCACCCGGGACAGGGGCTTACGAGCAGTACTTC.

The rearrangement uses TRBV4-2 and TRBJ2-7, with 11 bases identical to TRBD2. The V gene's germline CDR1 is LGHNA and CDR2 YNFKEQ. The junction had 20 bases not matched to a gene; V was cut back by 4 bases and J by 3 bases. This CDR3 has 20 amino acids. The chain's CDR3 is CASSPGQGLADLRGIYEQYF. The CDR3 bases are TGTGCCAGCAGCCCGGGGCAGGGACTAGCGGACCTAAGGGGTATCTACGAGCAGTACTTC.

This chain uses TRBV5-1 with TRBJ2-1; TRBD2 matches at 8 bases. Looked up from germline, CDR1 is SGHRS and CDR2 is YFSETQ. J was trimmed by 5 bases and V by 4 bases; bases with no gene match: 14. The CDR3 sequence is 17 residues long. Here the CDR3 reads CASSTGTSPEVDNEQFF. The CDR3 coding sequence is TGCGCCAGCAGCACCGGGACTAGTCCGGAGGTCGACAATGAGCAGTTCTTC.

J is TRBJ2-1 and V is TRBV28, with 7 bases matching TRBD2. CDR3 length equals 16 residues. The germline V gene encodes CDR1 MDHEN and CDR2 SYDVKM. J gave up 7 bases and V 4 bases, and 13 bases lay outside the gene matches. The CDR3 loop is CASSSPGGSSGNEQFF. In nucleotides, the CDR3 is TGTGCCAGCAGTTCCCCCGGCGGGAGTTCTGGAAATGAGCAGTTCTTC.

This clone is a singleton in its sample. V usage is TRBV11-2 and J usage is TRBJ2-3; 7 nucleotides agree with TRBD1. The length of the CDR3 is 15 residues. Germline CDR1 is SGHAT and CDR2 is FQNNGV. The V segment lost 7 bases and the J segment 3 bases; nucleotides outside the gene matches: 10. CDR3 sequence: CASMKGADPTDTQYF. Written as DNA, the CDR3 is TGTGCCAGCATGAAGGGGGCGGACCCTACAGATACGCAGTATTTT.